The 3 T cell receptor beta chains reported below all come from one sample, sequenced in a study of CD8+ T cells in alopecia areata. Reverse transcription of extracted RNA yielded cDNA, which provided the sequencing template. Clones were read by immunoSEQ multiplex PCR, and TCRdb kept only the in-frame ones, dropping some. The sample has a few thousand clones, 68% seen once. The sequencing input was skin. The receptor set was obtained from a human donor in good health.

The chain couples TRBV5-1 to TRBJ2-1; a possible D gene is TRBD1 (5 bases). Deletions cut 5 bases from V and 6 bases from J, with 12 bases between. There are 13 residues in the CDR3. From germline, CDR1 is SGHRS and CDR2 YFSETQ. CDR3 amino acids: CASRDTLSNEQFF. The DNA of the CDR3 is TGCGCCAGCAGGGACACCCTTAGCAATGAGCAGTTCTTC. Looking up the rest from reference TRBV5-1 and TRBJ2-1 gives the full variable domain: KAGVTQTPRYLIKTRGQQVTLSCSPISGHRSVSWYQQTPGQGLQFLFEYFSETQRNKGNFPGRFSGRQFSNSRSEMNVSTLELGDSALYLCASRDTLSNEQFFGPGTRLTVL.

This clone showed up just a few times. The chain combines TRBV11-2 with TRBJ2-3, with TRBD2 matching 7 bases. The CDR3 loop spans 16 amino acids. The V gene end was trimmed by 1 base and the J gene end by 0 bases; junction bases not matched to a gene: 4. Per germline, CDR1 SGHAT and CDR2 FQNNGV. The DNA for the CDR3 is TGTGCCAGCAGCTTAGGACTAGCTCGTAGCACAGATACGCAGTATTTT. Protein product: CASSLGLARSTDTQYF.

The rearrangement joins TRBV6-5 to TRBJ2-1, with 11 nucleotides matching TRBD1. Looked up from germline, CDR1 is MNHEY and CDR2 is SVGAGI. The CDR3 is made up of 15 amino acids. With V trimmed by 7 bases and J by 6 bases, 8 bases remained unmatched. CDR3 amino acids: CASKARDRGSNEQFF. The CDR3 region has the DNA TGTGCCAGCAAGGCCAGGGACAGGGGGTCCAATGAGCAGTTCTTC.